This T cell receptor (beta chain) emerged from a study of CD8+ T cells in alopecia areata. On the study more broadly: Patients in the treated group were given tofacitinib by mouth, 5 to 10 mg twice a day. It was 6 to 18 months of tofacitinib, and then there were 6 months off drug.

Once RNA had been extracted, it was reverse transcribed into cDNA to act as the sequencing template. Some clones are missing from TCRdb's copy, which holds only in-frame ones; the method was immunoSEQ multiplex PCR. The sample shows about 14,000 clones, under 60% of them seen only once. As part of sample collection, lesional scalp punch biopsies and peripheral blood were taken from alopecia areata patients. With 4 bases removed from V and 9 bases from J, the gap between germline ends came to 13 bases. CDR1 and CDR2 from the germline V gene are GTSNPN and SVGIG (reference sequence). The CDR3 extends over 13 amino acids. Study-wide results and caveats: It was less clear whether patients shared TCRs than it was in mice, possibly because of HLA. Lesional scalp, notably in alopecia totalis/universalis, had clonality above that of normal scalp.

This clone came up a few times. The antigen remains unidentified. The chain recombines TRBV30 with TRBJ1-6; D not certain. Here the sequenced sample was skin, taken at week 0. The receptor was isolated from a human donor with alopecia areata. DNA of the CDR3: TGTGCCTGGACAGCTAAAATGTCTTCACCCCTCCACTTT. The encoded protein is CAWTAKMSSPLHF.